This is a list of T cell receptor beta chains from one sample in a study of cytomegalovirus exposure and HLA in healthy donors. TCRdb's table, derived via immunoSEQ multiplex PCR, lists solely in-frame clones and lacks some. The table records about 89,000 clones, around 86% of them present only once. The source material was PBMCs. The receptors shown here come from a female donor in good health and CMV-seropositive. Each CDR3 is given with its conserved first and last residue. Each record gives: clone size, D gene, J gene, V gene, CDR3 DNA, CDR3 protein. The D gene is left open where the match is weak. The size of a clone is reported for some rows only, either as once, few or many, or as a class for expanded clones.

>.|.|TRBJ1-3|TRBV6-5
TGTGCCAGCAGTTACGAGGAGGGCTCTGGAAACACCATATATTTT
CASSYEEGSGNTIYF
>.|.|TRBJ1-5|TRBV6-1
TGTGCCAGCAGTTCCAGGGGTGGATATAATCAGCCCCAGCATTTT
CASSSRGGYNQPQHF
>.|.|TRBJ2-3|TRBV6-5
TGTGCCAGCCATCCCAGGGCCACAGATACGCAGTATTTT
CASHPRATDTQYF
>few|.|TRBJ1-6|TRBV5-1
TGCGCCAGCAGCTTGGGAGGGATGGGTTCACCCCTCCACTTT
CASSLGGMGSPLHF
>.|TRBD1|TRBJ1-5|TRBV4-2
TGTGCCAGCAGCCAAGAGGGACAGCGCAATCAGCCCCAGCATTTT
CASSQEGQRNQPQHF
>.|.|TRBJ1-1|TRBV7-6
TGTGCCAGCAACAGGAACACTGAAGCTTTCTTT
CASNRNTEAFF
>.|TRBD1|TRBJ2-5|TRBV5-6
TGTGCCAGCAGCCTCGACAGGGGCGGGGAGACCCAGTACTTC
CASSLDRGGETQYF
>.|.|TRBJ1-4|TRBV30
TGTGCCTGGAGTGTGGAGGAGGAAAGTGAAAAACTGTTTTTT
CAWSVEEESEKLFF
>.|TRBD2|TRBJ2-3|TRBV18
TGTGCCAGCTCACCCAACTCCCGGGACTATGTGGTAACAGATACGCAGTATTTT
CASSPNSRDYVVTDTQYF
>once|.|TRBJ1-5|TRBV28
TGTGCCAGCAGTTTATTTAGGGGTACGTATAGCAATCAGCCCCAGCATTTT
CASSLFRGTYSNQPQHF
>.|TRBD2|TRBJ2-3|TRBV18
TGTGCCAGCTCACGGGACTACTCAACCGGAACTGCAGATACGCAGTATTTT
CASSRDYSTGTADTQYF
>.|TRBD1|TRBJ1-2|TRBV5-5
TGTGCCAGCAGGATACCGGGACAGGGGGCGCGGGGCTACACCTTC
CASRIPGQGARGYTF
>.|TRBD1|TRBJ2-1|TRBV10-3
TGTGCCATCAGTGAGGGACAGGGCGTCTACAATGAGCAGTTCTTC
CAISEGQGVYNEQFF
>.|TRBD2|TRBJ2-5|TRBV4-2
TGTGCCAGCAGCCAAACCGGGACTAGCGGACAAGAGACCCAGTACTTC
CASSQTGTSGQETQYF
>few|.|TRBJ1-4|TRBV19
TGTGCCAGTAGTGATTCTACAGGGAATGACTGGGAAAAACTGTTTTTT
CASSDSTGNDWEKLFF
>.|.|TRBJ2-7|TRBV6-5
TGTGCCAGCAGTTCTCCTACCTACGAGCAGTACTTC
CASSSPTYEQYF
>few|.|TRBJ2-3|TRBV5-4
TGTGCCAGCAGTAAGGGGTCCATCACAGATACGCAGTATTTT
CASSKGSITDTQYF
>.|TRBD2|TRBJ2-5|TRBV2
TGTGCCAGCAGTGATGGGCGGACTAGCGCAATCCAAGAGACCCAGTACTTC
CASSDGRTSAIQETQYF
>.|TRBD2|TRBJ2-5|TRBV7-7
TGTGCCAGCAGCCGTACGGGGGGGCTGGGAGAGACCCAGTACTTC
CASSRTGGLGETQYF
>.|.|TRBJ2-2|TRBV4-2
TGTGCCAGCAGACAACTCGTTCGGGGAAAGAGCCGGGAGCTGTTTTTT
CASRQLVRGKSRELFF
>.|TRBD1|TRBJ2-7|TRBV27
TGTGCCAGCAGTTGGGACAGTCGATACGAGCAGTACTTC
CASSWDSRYEQYF
>.|.|TRBJ2-7|TRBV5-4
TGTGCCAGCAGCTCCCTGACAGGCCCCTTCTACGAGCAGTACTTC
CASSSLTGPFYEQYF
>.|TRBD2|TRBJ2-1|TRBV6-5
TGTGCCAGCATCAAAGGAGTTGGGGGGGGGAATGAGCAGTTCTTC
CASIKGVGGGNEQFF
>.|TRBD2|TRBJ2-7|TRBV19
TGTGCCAGTAGTACTAGCGGCAAGCCCTACGAGCAGTACTTC
CASSTSGKPYEQYF
>.|TRBD1|TRBJ2-7|TRBV5-4
TGTGCCAGCAGCCCGCAAGGACAGGGCTTGAGCGAGCAGTACTTC
CASSPQGQGLSEQYF
>.|.|TRBJ1-1|TRBV6-1
TGTGCCAGCAGTGATCGACCTAGTGGGAACACTGAAGCTTTCTTT
CASSDRPSGNTEAFF
>few|TRBD2|TRBJ2-7|TRBV19
TGTGCCAGTAGTACCCTCCGGGGGGGTATCTCCTACGAGCAGTACTTC
CASSTLRGGISYEQYF
>.|TRBD2|TRBJ2-7|TRBV5-1
TGCGCCAGCAGCTTGGTTGGACTAGCGGCCTACGAGCAGTACTTC
CASSLVGLAAYEQYF
>.|.|TRBJ1-1|TRBV5-1
TGCGCCAGCAGCTTACAGGGGAACACTGAAGCTTTCTTT
CASSLQGNTEAFF
>.|.|TRBJ1-2|TRBV6-1
TGTGCCAGCAGTGAAGCGGACAGCGTAAGAGGCTACACCTTC
CASSEADSVRGYTF
>.|TRBD1|TRBJ1-2|TRBV28
TGTGCCAGCACTACGGGACAGAGCTATGGCTACACCTTC
CASTTGQSYGYTF
>.|TRBD2|TRBJ2-7|TRBV9
TGTGCCAGCAGCGTAAGCGGGACCTCCTACGAGCAGTACTTC
CASSVSGTSYEQYF
>.|TRBD1|TRBJ1-4|TRBV5-1
TGCGCCAGCAGCTCAAAGGGGGCAGGCCGTAATGAAAAACTGTTTTTT
CASSSKGAGRNEKLFF
>.|.|TRBJ2-1|TRBV6-5
TGTGCCAGCAGTTACTCGACGAGGGTTAGCTACAATGAGCAGTTCTTC
CASSYSTRVSYNEQFF
>.|TRBD2|TRBJ2-5|TRBV4-2
TGTGCCAGCAGCCCGCGGACTAGCGGGGGGGCCGAAGAGACCCAGTACTTC
CASSPRTSGGAEETQYF
>few|TRBD2|TRBJ2-5|TRBV7-6
TGTGCCAGCAGCACCCTCACTAGCGGGGCCTATGGAGAGACCCAGTACTTC
CASSTLTSGAYGETQYF
>few|TRBD1|TRBJ2-7|TRBV4-1
TGCGCCAGCAGCCAGATGACAGGGGAGCAGTACTTC
CASSQMTGEQYF
>.|.|TRBJ2-7|TRBV29-1
TGCAGCGTTATTGAGGGTTTCAACTACGAGCAGTACTTC
CSVIEGFNYEQYF
>once|.|TRBJ2-7|TRBV2
TGTGCCAGCAGGGATATTCGGCTGGGGGGAAGCTCCTACGAGCAGTACTTC
CASRDIRLGGSSYEQYF
>.|.|TRBJ1-1|TRBV5-4
TGTGCCAGCAGCTTGGGGGCCTACACTGAAGCTTTCTTT
CASSLGAYTEAFF
>.|.|TRBJ2-2|TRBV7-3
TGTGCCAGCAGCCAGAATAAAGCGGGTACCGGGGAGCTGTTTTTT
CASSQNKAGTGELFF
>once|TRBD2|TRBJ2-5|TRBV10-3
TGTGCCATCAGGACCGGGACTAGCGGGGAGGAAGAGACCCAGTACTTC
CAIRTGTSGEEETQYF
>.|.|TRBJ1-1|TRBV7-9
TGTGCCAGCAGCCCGACAGTAGGGGTAGATTGGCGAACTGAAGCTTTCTTT
CASSPTVGVDWRTEAFF
>.|.|TRBJ1-1|TRBV25-1
TGTGCCAGCAGTGAATTAACGAGGCAGGGCATGAACACTGAAGCTTTCTTT
CASSELTRQGMNTEAFF
>few|.|TRBJ1-4|TRBV6-5
TGTGCCAGCAGTACCTCAGGTGAAAAACTGTTTTTT
CASSTSGEKLFF
>.|.|TRBJ1-4|TRBV18
TGTGCCAGCTCACCAGATCGGGTGCTTCCAACTAATGAAAAACTGTTTTTT
CASSPDRVLPTNEKLFF
>few|TRBD1|TRBJ1-5|TRBV6-5
TGTGCCAGCAGTAAGACAGGGAACCAGCCCCAGCATTTT
CASSKTGNQPQHF
>.|.|TRBJ2-1|TRBV14
TGTGCCAGCAGCCAAGAAATGGGGGCTCTCAATGAGCAGTTCTTC
CASSQEMGALNEQFF
>.|.|TRBJ1-6|TRBV4-1
TGCGCCAGCAGCCAAGAAAATCGAGAGAGGTGGGATTCACCCCTCCACTTT
CASSQENRERWDSPLHF
>few|.|TRBJ1-3|TRBV2
TGTGCCAGCCGCGGGGAAATCGGAAACACCATATATTTT
CASRGEIGNTIYF
>.|TRBD1|TRBJ1-1|TRBV11-2
TGTGCCAGCAGCTTGGGACAGGGCAACACTGAAGCTTTCTTT
CASSLGQGNTEAFF
>.|TRBD1|TRBJ2-6|TRBV5-1
TGCGCCAGCAGCCCGGCCGGGACAGGACCACCCTCTGGGGCCAACGTCCTGACTTTC
CASSPAGTGPPSGANVLTF
>.|.|TRBJ2-7|TRBV5-6
TGTGCCAGCAGCGGGATGGAGGGCGCCTACGAGCAGTACTTC
CASSGMEGAYEQYF
>.|.|TRBJ1-1|TRBV7-6
TGTGCCAGCAGCGTAAACAGGGTAGGCACTGAAGCTTTCTTT
CASSVNRVGTEAFF
>.|.|TRBJ1-6|TRBV5-1
TGCGCCAGCAGCTTGGAAGGGGCCGGTTCACCCCTCCACTTT
CASSLEGAGSPLHF
>few|.|TRBJ1-5|TRBV10-3
TGTGCCATCAGTGAGGGCAGGGAAGGCAATCAGCCCCAGCATTTT
CAISEGREGNQPQHF
>.|TRBD1|TRBJ1-2|TRBV28
TGTGCCAGCAGTTTTCCCGGGACAGGACGGGGCTATGGCTACACCTTC
CASSFPGTGRGYGYTF
>.|.|TRBJ1-2|TRBV7-9
TGTGCCAGCCACTCCTCTACAGGGTTAAAGGGCTACACCTTC
CASHSSTGLKGYTF
>once|.|TRBJ2-7|TRBV5-1
TGCGCCAGCAGCTTGGTTGCGGGGCCTATATACGAGCAGTACTTC
CASSLVAGPIYEQYF
>.|.|TRBJ1-1|TRBV2
TGTGCCAGCAGTGACGCCAGGGGGAACACTGAAGCTTTCTTT
CASSDARGNTEAFF